There are many counts of the clone carrying this T cell receptor beta chain. The CDR3 sequence is 13 residues long. Trimming shortened V by 6 bases and J by 1 base, and 7 bases separated the two germline ends. Germline-derived CDR1 and CDR2 are SEHNR and FQNEAQ (reference sequence). This record comes from a study of human T cells and chemical hapten exposure. Time point here: patch test 1, 2 weeks after DPC sensitization. Noted treatment: therapeutic diphenylcyclopropenone sensitization with weekly scalp DPC. Blood sampling occurred before each patch-test application. A single record per CDR3 protein comes from TCRdb applying MiXCR to the RACE reads. The repertoire holds around 71,000 distinct CDR3 sequences, with 9.8% as singletons.

This clonotype was obtained from a middle-aged woman with alopecia areata. Some clones in this sample may be carry-over from other donors' samples. The chain links TRBV7-9 to TRBJ2-4; no clear D. The source was whole blood, collected in connection with sensitization to the hapten diphenylcyclopropenone (DPC). CDR3 amino acids: CASRPGAKNIQYF. The DNA for the CDR3 is TGTGCCAGCAGGCCCGGGGCCAAAAACATTCAGTACTTC.